The 9 T cell receptor beta chains reported below all come from one sample, sequenced in a study of blood T cell repertoires in COVID-19. The table came from immunoSEQ multiplex PCR; TCRdb's copy has only in-frame clones and leaves some out. The sample has around 200,000 clones; 85% to 90% are singletons. The sequencing sample was made of peripheral blood. The receptor source for this set is a man between 45 and 60 years old with acute or convalescent COVID-19.

The chain is built from TRBV5-1 and TRBJ1-1, with TRBD1 identical over 12 bases. Germline values: CDR1 SGHRS, CDR2 YFSETQ. The CDR3 loop spans 18 amino acids. The V gene end was trimmed by 0 bases and the J gene end by 0 bases; junction bases not matched to a gene: 6. The CDR3 coding sequence is TGCGCCAGCAGCTTGGTTCTGGGACAGGGGGCAGTGAACACTGAAGCTTTCTTT. It translates to CASSLVLGQGAVNTEAFF.

This chain joins TRBV4-2 and TRBJ1-5, with 9 bases identical to TRBD1. The junction had 8 bases not matched to a gene; V was cut back by 1 base and J by 4 bases. CDR1 is LGHNA and CDR2 is YNFKEQ in the germline V gene. The length of the CDR3 is 17 residues. DNA of the CDR3: TGTGCCAGCAGCCAAGCTTCGACAGGGGGGTTGAATCAGCCCCAGCATTTT. Its translation: CASSQASTGGLNQPQHF.

This clone appeared a few times. This chain connects TRBV5-8 to TRBJ1-2, with no clear D. CDR1 is SGHTS, CDR2 YDEGEE, per germline. The CDR3 is 12 amino acids. Trimming took 1 base from V and 2 from J, leaving 3 bases between them. The CDR3 nucleotides are TGTGCCAGCAGCTTGATAAACTATGGCTACACCTTC. Its protein is CASSLINYGYTF.

The rearrangement uses TRBV15 and TRBJ2-7; TRBD1 matches at 8 bases. The CDR3 spans 15 residues. V trimming: 3 bases; J trimming: 1 base; junction bases outside the gene matches: 5. CDR1 is LNHNV and CDR2 is YYDKDF in the germline V gene (reference sequence). CDR3 DNA sequence: TGTGCCACCAGCAGGGGGACAGGAGGATCCTACGAGCAGTACTTC. This translates into CATSRGTGGSYEQYF.

The chain carries TRBV6-5 and TRBJ2-7, with 7 positions matching TRBD1. CDR1 is MNHEY, CDR2 SVGAGI, per germline. The CDR3 extends over 15 amino acids. After removal of 6 bases from V and 0 bases from J, the junction contained 8 bases not matched to a gene. The CDR3 loop is CASRPRQGISYEQYF. The DNA for the CDR3 is TGTGCCAGCAGGCCTAGACAGGGTATCTCCTACGAGCAGTACTTC.

The rearrangement joins TRBV19 to TRBJ2-1, with 7 bases identical to TRBD2. The CDR3 totals 18 residues. The germline gives CDR1 LNHDA, CDR2 SQIVND (reference sequence). The trim removed 9 bases at V and 4 bases at J, leaving 21 bases unmatched. The CDR3 region is CASRGVGYATESYNEQFF. The CDR3 bases are TGTGCCAGCCGGGGGGTCGGCTACGCGACAGAATCATACAATGAGCAGTTCTTC.

CDR3 sequence (DNA): TGTGCCAGCAGCCGCAGGGGAGACCTAAACACCGGGGAGCTGTTTTTT. This gives the protein CASSRRGDLNTGELFF. V is TRBV5-6 and J is TRBJ2-2; tentative D call: TRBD1 (6 bases). Germline V CDR1 and CDR2: SGHDT, YYEEEE. Trimming took off 4 bases at V and 2 bases at J, with 15 bases between the two ends. The CDR3 is made up of 16 amino acids.

The chain links TRBV5-1 to TRBJ2-5, with D perhaps TRBD1 (5 bases). This CDR3 region has 13 residues. Germline V gene sequence: CDR1 SGHRS, CDR2 YFSETQ. V was pared by 2 bases and J by 6 bases, with 11 bases between. CDR3 in amino acids: CASSLGQGKTQYF. For the CDR3, the DNA is TGCGCCAGCAGCTTAGGGCAGGGAAAGACCCAGTACTTC.

The chain recombines TRBV6-2 or TRBV6-3 with TRBJ2-1; the match to TRBD2 covers 8 bases. Looked up from germline, CDR1 is MNHEY and CDR2 is SVGEGT. V shed 3 bases and J 0 bases; nucleotides not matched to a gene: 7. CDR3 length: 17 residues. The CDR3 protein is CASSYGVAGGSYNEQFF. CDR3 DNA: TGTGCCAGCAGTTATGGTGTGGCGGGGGGCTCCTACAATGAGCAGTTCTTC.